Presented here are 30 T cell receptor beta chains from one specimen sequenced in a study of a mutant IDH1 vaccine in newly diagnosed glioma. The assay was immunoSEQ multiplex PCR, and TCRdb's table has in-frame clones only and misses some. The sample carries about 60,000 clones, 87% recorded once. For these receptors, no antigen is known. As for time point: week 23, last vaccination. Each dose delivered 300 ug of mutant IDH1 20-mer peptide subcutaneously with imiquimod. The sample here was PBMCs, taken from a glioma patient whose treatment included an IDH1 peptide vaccine. The receptors derive from a man in his forties with glioma.

This chain connects TRBV7-9 to TRBJ1-2; D uncertain. This CDR3 contains 16 residues. The V gene's germline CDR1 is SEHNR and CDR2 FQNEAQ (reference sequence). Deletions cut 5 bases from V and 1 base from J, with 17 bases between. The CDR3 reads CASSPFVGSVNYGYTF. The CDR3 coding sequence is TGTGCCAGCAGCCCCTTCGTCGGCAGCGTTAACTATGGCTACACCTTC.

The chain joins TRBV10-3 to TRBJ2-7, with D tentatively TRBD2 (7 bases). V was clipped by 3 bases and J by 4 bases, with 10 bases between them. The CDR3 extends over 13 amino acids. Germline V gives CDR1 ENHRY, CDR2 SYGVKD. CDR3: CAISDRGGYEQYF. The CDR3 DNA follows: TGTGCCATCAGTGATAGGGGGGGGTACGAGCAGTACTTC.

This rearrangement joins TRBV4-3 to TRBJ2-2, with 7 bases lining up with TRBD1. The ends lost 4 bases at V and 6 bases at J; junction bases unmatched: 14. This CDR3 has 17 residues. Germline lookup yields CDR1 LGHNA and CDR2 YSLEER. The CDR3 spells CASSPRVRQGDPGELFF. The CDR3 nucleotides are TGCGCCAGCAGCCCTCGAGTCCGGCAGGGGGATCCCGGGGAGCTGTTTTTT.

The chain uses TRBV27 and TRBJ2-1; D uncertain. The CDR3 is 14 residues long. Trimming removed 3 bases at V and 5 bases at J, with 11 bases between. Germline V gene sequence: CDR1 MNHEY, CDR2 SMNVEV (reference sequence). CDR3 loop: CASSLWVGNNEQFF. The CDR3 DNA is TGTGCCAGCAGTTTGTGGGTGGGAAACAATGAGCAGTTCTTC.

The rearrangement joins TRBV5-1 to TRBJ1-2; 7 bases are a match to TRBD1. Germline V gives CDR1 SGHRS, CDR2 YFSETQ. Trimming at V came to 0 bases and at J to 8 bases, leaving 4 bases not matched to a gene. This CDR3 has 13 amino acids. CDR3 residues: CASSLEGARGYTF. CDR3 in DNA: TGCGCCAGCAGCTTGGAGGGGGCTCGCGGCTACACCTTC.

The chain is built from TRBV6-5 and TRBJ2-3, with D possibly being TRBD2 (5 bases). Per germline, CDR1 MNHEY and CDR2 SVGAGI. The CDR3 extends over 15 amino acids. V was cut by 1 base and J by 5 bases, with 13 bases left in between. CDR3 in amino acids: CASSYYGVSGDTQYF. The CDR3 region has the DNA TGTGCCAGCAGTTACTACGGGGTTTCAGGAGATACGCAGTATTTT.

The V and J genes are TRBV5-1 and TRBJ1-5; D might be TRBD1 (6 bases). The V and J ends lost 4 bases and 5 bases respectively, with 13 bases between them. The CDR3 loop spans 14 amino acids. Germline CDR1 SGHRS, CDR2 YFSETQ. CDR3 DNA sequence: TGCGCCAGCAGCATATCTTACAGGGATCAGCCCCAGCATTTT. It yields the protein CASSISYRDQPQHF.

The chain combines TRBV4-2 with TRBJ2-7; weak D call: TRBD1 (6 bases). Trimming shortened V by 0 bases and J by 2 bases, and 8 bases separated the two germline ends. There are 14 residues in the CDR3. Germline V lookup: CDR1 LGHNA, CDR2 YNFKEQ. The CDR3 nucleotides read TGTGCCAGCAGCCAAGATCAGGGGCCCTACGAGCAGTACTTC. Residues: CASSQDQGPYEQYF.

The V call is TRBV5-1, the J call TRBJ2-1, with 8 nucleotides matching TRBD2. The germline gives CDR1 SGHRS, CDR2 YFSETQ. This CDR3 is built from 16 residues. J was trimmed by 3 bases and V by 0 bases; bases with no gene match: 5. Here the CDR3 DNA reads TGCGCCAGCAGCTTGGGTAGCGGGACACGCTACAATGAGCAGTTCTTC. Protein: CASSLGSGTRYNEQFF.

This chain uses TRBV27 with TRBJ2-6, with TRBD1 as a possible D gene (5 bases). V lost 1 base, J lost 0 bases, and 16 bases lay in between. The germline CDR1 and CDR2 sequences are MNHEY and SMNVEV (reference sequence). The CDR3 totals 19 residues. The chain's CDR3 is CASSLFPTRAPSGANVLTF. The CDR3 DNA is TGTGCCAGCAGTTTATTCCCTACCAGGGCACCCTCTGGGGCCAACGTCCTGACTTTC.

The V gene is TRBV5-8, the J gene TRBJ1-5; a weak D match, TRBD1 (6 bases). This CDR3 spans 15 amino acids. Germline assignment: CDR1 SGHTS and CDR2 YDEGEE. Between the trimmed V and J ends, which lost 4 bases and 6 bases, there was a span of 17 bases. The CDR3 here is CASSPVRGGGQPQHF. Written as DNA, the CDR3 is TGTGCCAGCAGCCCCGTCAGGGGTGGCGGTCAGCCCCAGCATTTT.

This rearrangement joins TRBV10-1 to TRBJ2-4; D is undetermined. Germline V gene lookup returns CDR1 WNHNN and CDR2 SYGVQD (reference sequence). The V end was cut by 7 bases, the J end by 5 bases, with 24 bases between. This CDR3 is 17 amino acids long. The CDR3 is CASTLYGQLVDENIQYF. In DNA, the CDR3 is TGCGCCAGCACTTTATACGGCCAGCTGGTGGATGAAAACATTCAGTACTTC.

The rearrangement joins TRBV6-5 to TRBJ2-1, with unresolved D. This CDR3 has 12 amino acids. Germline V gene lookup returns CDR1 MNHEY and CDR2 SVGAGI. V dropped 6 bases and J dropped 5 bases, with 8 bases sitting between them. The chain's CDR3 is CASSNTDNEQFF. The CDR3 DNA follows: TGTGCCAGCAGCAATACTGACAATGAGCAGTTCTTC.

The V and J genes are TRBV4-1 and TRBJ2-7; TRBD2 aligns across 9 bases. V was pared by 3 bases and J by 3 bases, with 3 bases of the junction left unmatched. The V gene's germline CDR1 is MGHRA and CDR2 YSYEKL. The CDR3 has 14 amino acids. The CDR3 spells CASSHALAGYEQYF. The CDR3 DNA reads TGCGCCAGCAGCCATGCACTAGCGGGCTACGAGCAGTACTTC.

J is TRBJ2-3 and V is TRBV6-1; 15 bases fit TRBD2. The CDR3 loop spans 16 amino acids. Trimming removed 3 bases from V and 6 bases from J; junction bases left unmatched: 4. CDR1 is MNHNS, CDR2 SASEGT, per germline. CDR3 nucleotide sequence: TGTGCCAGCAGTGACCCCGGGACTAGCGGGAGGGATACGCAGTATTTT. It encodes CASSDPGTSGRDTQYF.

The rearrangement uses TRBV9 and TRBJ2-1, with 8 bases aligning to TRBD2. Germline CDR1 reads SGDLS; CDR2 reads YYNGEE. V was clipped by 0 bases and J by 5 bases; unmatched bases: 4. There are 15 residues in the CDR3. CDR3 bases: TGTGCCAGCAGCGTAGGACTAGCGCAGAACAATGAGCAGTTCTTC. Translating gives CASSVGLAQNNEQFF. Using reference TRBV9 and TRBJ2-1 for the parts outside the CDR3, the full variable domain is DSGVTQTPKHLITATGQRVTLRCSPRSGDLSVYWYQQSLDQGLQFLIQYYNGEERAKGNILERFSAQQFPDLHSELNLSSLELGDSALYFCASSVGLAQNNEQFFGPGTRLTVL.

The gene calls are TRBV28 and TRBJ2-5; D is perhaps TRBD1 (6 bases). TRBJ2-7 matches the DNA end more closely, so the J call is doubtful. Germline loops: CDR1 MDHEN, CDR2 SYDVKM. This CDR3 has 12 amino acids. The CDR3 spells CASVWGPHEQYF. CDR3 bases: TGTGCCAGCGTTTGGGGGCCCCACGAGCAGTACTTC.

This clone was observed a handful of times. The chain uses TRBV7-7 and TRBJ2-5, with 8 positions matching TRBD1. The V gene's germline CDR1 is SSHAT and CDR2 FNYEAQ (reference sequence). After removal of 4 bases from V and 5 bases from J, the junction contained 6 bases not matched to a gene. The CDR3 extends over 14 amino acids. For the CDR3, the DNA is TGTGCCAGCAGCTCCACAGGGGGTGGTGAGACCCAGTACTTC. It encodes CASSSTGGGETQYF.

In DNA, the CDR3 is TGTGCCAGCAGTCTGGACAGTTCCTACGAGCAGTACTTC. Protein sequence: CASSLDSSYEQYF. The genes are TRBV27 and TRBJ2-7; D possibly corresponds to TRBD1 (6 bases). The CDR3 has 13 residues. Germline V gene data show CDR1 as MNHEY and CDR2 as SMNVEV (reference sequence). V was pared by 5 bases and J by 1 base, with 9 bases between.

The chain has TRBV7-2 and TRBJ2-1; TRBD1 is a possible D gene (5 bases). Germline V gene sequence: CDR1 SGHTA, CDR2 FQGNSA. The CDR3 is made up of 14 amino acids. Trimming stripped 4 bases from V and 2 bases from J, with 9 bases between. The CDR3 DNA reads TGTGCCAGCAGCTCCCGACAGACCTACAATGAGCAGTTCTTC. Amino acids: CASSSRQTYNEQFF.

The rearrangement links TRBV14 to TRBJ1-1; the D is unclear. Germline assignment: CDR1 SGHDN and CDR2 FVKESK. This CDR3 region has 13 residues. Trimming removed 6 bases at V and 5 bases at J, with 13 bases between. CDR3: CASSRFKGTEAFF. The CDR3 coding sequence is TGTGCCAGCAGTCGTTTCAAAGGGACTGAAGCTTTCTTT.

The J gene is TRBJ2-2, the V gene TRBV6-6; weak D call: TRBD1 (5 bases). The CDR3 contains 12 residues. V was cut by 6 bases and J by 8 bases, with 10 bases left in between. CDR1 and CDR2 (germline): MNHNY, SVGAGI (reference sequence). The CDR3 loop reads CASRTYRGELFF. The DNA for the CDR3 is TGTGCCAGCAGGACCTACAGGGGGGAGCTGTTTTTT.

V usage is TRBV2 and J usage is TRBJ2-2; D not certain. Trimming removed 3 bases at V and 6 bases at J, with 11 bases between. CDR1 SNHLY and CDR2 FYNNEI come from the germline V gene. The CDR3 covers 14 residues. Here the CDR3 DNA reads TGTGCCAGCAGTGACTCCTCGAAGGCCGGGGAGCTGTTTTTT. The encoded protein is CASSDSSKAGELFF.

The chain carries TRBV28 and TRBJ2-1, with 8 bases identical to TRBD2. Germline loops: CDR1 MDHEN, CDR2 SYDVKM. V lost 5 bases and J lost 2; bases outside the gene matches: 2. This CDR3 is built from 14 residues. CDR3 region: CASSPSGPYNEQFF. CDR3 sequence (DNA): TGTGCCAGCAGTCCTAGCGGGCCCTACAATGAGCAGTTCTTC.

The chain is built from TRBV4-1 and TRBJ2-7, with TRBD2 identical over 8 bases. Germline assignment: CDR1 MGHRA and CDR2 YSYEKL. Germline trimming cut 1 base from V and 4 bases from J; bases unmatched to any gene: 6. CDR3 length: 15 amino acids. For the CDR3, the DNA is TGCGCCAGCAGCCAAGCCGGACTAGCCCAGTACGAGCAGTACTTC. Translated, it gives CASSQAGLAQYEQYF.

The CDR3 protein is CASSFQREGGEQFF. The CDR3 bases are TGTGCCAGCAGCTTCCAGCGGGAGGGTGGTGAGCAGTTCTTC. V and J are TRBV7-3 and TRBJ2-1; TRBD2 matches at 10 bases. CDR1 SGHTA and CDR2 FQGTGA come from the germline V gene. This CDR3 region has 14 residues. V trimming: 3 bases; J trimming: 9 bases; junction bases outside the gene matches: 5.

The chain has TRBV6-5 and TRBJ1-4, with 9 bases matching TRBD1. This CDR3 is 16 amino acids long. V gave up 4 bases and J gave up 7 bases; unmatched junction bases: 10. Per germline, CDR1 MNHEY and CDR2 SVGAGI. Here the CDR3 DNA reads TGTGCCAGCAGTTTCGGGACAGGGCGGGACGTTGAAAAACTGTTTTTT. Encoded protein: CASSFGTGRDVEKLFF.

Written as DNA, the CDR3 is TGTGCCAGCAGTTACTCGAACCCCTACAATGAGCAGTTCTTC. It yields the protein CASSYSNPYNEQFF. V gene TRBV6-5 combines with J gene TRBJ2-1; D uncertain. V lost 0 bases to trimming and J lost 2 bases, with 5 bases between them. Per the germline V gene, CDR1 is MNHEY and CDR2 is SVGAGI. The CDR3 length is 14 residues.

This chain joins TRBV12-5 and TRBJ1-5; D remains ambiguous. The germline CDR1 and CDR2 sequences are LGHNT and FRNRAP. The V end was cut by 1 base, the J end by 4 bases, with 5 bases between. This CDR3 is built from 13 residues. The CDR3 nucleotides read TGTGCTAGTGGTTTGGGAATAAATCAGCCCCAGCATTTT. It translates to CASGLGINQPQHF.

The chain employs TRBV7-6 and TRBJ2-1, with TRBD2 matching 9 bases. The V gene's germline CDR1 is SGHVS and CDR2 FNYEAQ. The V and J ends lost 4 bases and 8 bases, in that order; junction bases with no gene match: 12. The length of the CDR3 is 16 residues. CDR3 sequence (DNA): TGTGCCAGCAGCTCACCTAGCGGGATTGGGGGCGATGAGCAGTTCTTC. This translates into CASSSPSGIGGDEQFF.